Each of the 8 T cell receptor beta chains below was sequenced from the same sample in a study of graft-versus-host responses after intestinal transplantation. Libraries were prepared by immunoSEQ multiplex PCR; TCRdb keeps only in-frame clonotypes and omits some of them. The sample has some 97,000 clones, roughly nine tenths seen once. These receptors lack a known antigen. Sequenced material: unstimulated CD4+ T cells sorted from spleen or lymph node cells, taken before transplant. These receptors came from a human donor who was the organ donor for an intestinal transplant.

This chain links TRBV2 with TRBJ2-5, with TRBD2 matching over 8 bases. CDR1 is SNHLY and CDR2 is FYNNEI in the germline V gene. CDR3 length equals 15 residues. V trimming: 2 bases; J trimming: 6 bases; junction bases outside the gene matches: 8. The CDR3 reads CASSESNGGGKTQYF. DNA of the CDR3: TGTGCCAGCAGTGAATCGAACGGGGGGGGGAAGACCCAGTACTTC.

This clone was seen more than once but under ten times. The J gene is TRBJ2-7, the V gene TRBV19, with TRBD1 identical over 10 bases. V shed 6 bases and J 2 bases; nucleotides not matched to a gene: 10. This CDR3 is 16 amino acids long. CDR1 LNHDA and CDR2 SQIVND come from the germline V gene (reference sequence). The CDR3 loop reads CASSRPGQGSPYEQYF. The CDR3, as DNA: TGTGCCAGTAGCCGACCGGGACAGGGGTCCCCCTACGAGCAGTACTTC.

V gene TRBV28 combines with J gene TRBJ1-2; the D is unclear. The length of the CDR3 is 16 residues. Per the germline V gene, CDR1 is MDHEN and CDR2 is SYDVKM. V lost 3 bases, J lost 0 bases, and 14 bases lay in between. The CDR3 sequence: CASSLPIYRANYGYTF. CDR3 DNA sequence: TGTGCCAGCAGTTTGCCGATTTATCGAGCTAACTATGGCTACACCTTC.

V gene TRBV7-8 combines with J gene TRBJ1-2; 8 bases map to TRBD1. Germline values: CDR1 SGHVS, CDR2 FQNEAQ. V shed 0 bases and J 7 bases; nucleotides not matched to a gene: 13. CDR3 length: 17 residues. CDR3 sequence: CASSLARYGAGGTGYTF. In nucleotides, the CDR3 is TGTGCCAGCAGCTTAGCGCGTTATGGGGCAGGGGGCACTGGCTACACCTTC.

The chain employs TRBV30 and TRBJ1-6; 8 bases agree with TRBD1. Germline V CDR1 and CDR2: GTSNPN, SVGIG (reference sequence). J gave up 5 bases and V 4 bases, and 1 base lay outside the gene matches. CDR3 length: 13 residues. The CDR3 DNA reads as TGTGCCTGGAAGGGACAGGATAATTCACCCCTCCACTTT. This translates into CAWKGQDNSPLHF.

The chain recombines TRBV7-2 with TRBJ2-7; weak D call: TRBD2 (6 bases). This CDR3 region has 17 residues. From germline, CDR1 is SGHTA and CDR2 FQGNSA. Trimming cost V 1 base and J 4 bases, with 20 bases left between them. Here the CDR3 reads CASSLGGGFGGVYEQYF. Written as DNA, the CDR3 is TGTGCCAGCAGCTTAGGTGGTGGGTTTGGCGGGGTTTACGAGCAGTACTTC.

The CDR3 DNA follows: TGTGCCAGCAGTGCAGTGGCGGGCTATGGCTACACCTTC. Residues: CASSAVAGYGYTF. J is TRBJ1-2 and V is TRBV2, with unresolved D. Trimming took 4 bases from V and 4 from J, leaving 10 bases between them. CDR3 length: 13 amino acids. The V gene's germline CDR1 is SNHLY and CDR2 FYNNEI.

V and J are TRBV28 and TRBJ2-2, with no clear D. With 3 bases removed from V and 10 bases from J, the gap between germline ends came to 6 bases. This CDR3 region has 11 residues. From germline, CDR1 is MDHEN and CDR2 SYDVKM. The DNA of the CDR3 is TGTGCCAGCAGTTTTGGTGAGGAGCTGTTTTTT. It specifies CASSFGEELFF.